This T cell receptor (beta chain) was found in a study of control samples from healthy donors and cancer patients. This clone was seen only a few times. Sequencing was performed with immunoSEQ multiplex PCR; in TCRdb, only in-frame clones are kept and a portion is missing. The sample contains more than 60,000 clones, roughly 90% of which appear only once. The CDR3 runs 13 residues. V was pared by 10 bases and J by 5 bases, with 12 bases between. Germline values: CDR1 ENHRY, CDR2 SYGVKD. This clonotype was sampled from a woman aged 45-60 years with colorectal cancer. The chain combines TRBV10-3 with TRBJ1-6; the D gene is possibly TRBD1 (5 bases). The sequencing sample was made of PBMCs. As DNA, the CDR3 is TGTGCCACCCAAGACAGAGATAATTCACCCCTCCACTTT. Translation gives CATQDRDNSPLHF.